This TCR beta chain was retrieved from a study of blood T cell repertoires in COVID-19. Study-wide context: Collection of acute and convalescent COVID-19 samples took place in the United States, Italy and Spain. The analysed material was cDNA or gDNA that came from T cells, B-cell-depleted T cells, or PBMCs.

Germline V CDR1 and CDR2: MNHEY, SVGEGT. CDR3 length: 16 residues. The junction had 6 bases not matched to a gene; V was cut back by 5 bases and J by 2 bases. Original processing methods: Amplified reference gene primers provided the basis for estimating nucleated cell counts. This table comes from immunoSEQ multiplex PCR, and its TCRdb copy is limited to in-frame clones, with some not included. V and J calls plus clone size are reproduced from that table; the DNA served to infer D and trimming. The table has roughly 80,000 clones, 80% to 90% seen once. The sequencing sample was made of peripheral blood. This sequence was found in a woman aged 55-75 years with acute or convalescent COVID-19. This chain joins TRBV6-2 or TRBV6-3 and TRBJ2-6, with TRBD1 identical over 7 bases. The DNA for the CDR3 is TGTGCCAGCAGTCCAGGGGGACAAGCTGGGGCCAACGTCCTGACTTTC. It codes for CASSPGGQAGANVLTF.